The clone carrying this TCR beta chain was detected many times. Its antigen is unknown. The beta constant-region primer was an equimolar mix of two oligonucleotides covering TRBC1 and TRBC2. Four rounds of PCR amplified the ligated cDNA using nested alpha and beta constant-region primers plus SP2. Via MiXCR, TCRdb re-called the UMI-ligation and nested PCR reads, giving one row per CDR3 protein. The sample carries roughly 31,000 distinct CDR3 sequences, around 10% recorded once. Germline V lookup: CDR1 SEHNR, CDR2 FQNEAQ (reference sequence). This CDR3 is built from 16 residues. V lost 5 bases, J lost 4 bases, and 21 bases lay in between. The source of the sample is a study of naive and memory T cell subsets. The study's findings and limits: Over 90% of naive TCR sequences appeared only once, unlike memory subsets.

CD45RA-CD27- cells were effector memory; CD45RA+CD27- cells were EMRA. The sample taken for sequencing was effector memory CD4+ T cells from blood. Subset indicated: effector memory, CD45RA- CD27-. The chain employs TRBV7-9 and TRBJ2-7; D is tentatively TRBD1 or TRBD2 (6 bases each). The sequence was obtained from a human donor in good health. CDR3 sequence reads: CASSSSGGTRAYEQYF. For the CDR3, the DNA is TGTGCCAGCAGCAGTAGCGGCGGGACAAGGGCTTACGAGCAGTACTTC.